These 15 T cell receptor beta chains were sequenced from one sample in a study of early T cells in non-severe SARS-CoV-2 infection. One entry per CDR3 protein results from TCRdb running MiXCR on the 5' RACE reads. The sample contains around 100,000 distinct CDR3 sequences, around 13% of which appear only once. Sequencing was done on a sample of whole blood. These receptor sequences come from an adult who was a healthcare worker with PCR-confirmed SARS-CoV-2 infection or an uninfected control (not recorded which).

The chain carries TRBV6-1 and TRBJ2-3, with 11 bases lining up with TRBD2. Trimming took 5 bases from V and 5 from J; bases not matched to a gene: 3. The length of the CDR3 is 14 residues. Germline CDR1 and CDR2: MNHNS and SASEGT. The CDR3 protein is CASSTSGRLDTQYF. CDR3 coding DNA: TGTGCCAGCAGTACTAGCGGGAGATTAGATACGCAGTATTTT.

This clonotype was seen at least ten times. This chain uses TRBV5-1 with TRBJ2-3; D is unclear. Looked up from germline, CDR1 is SGHRS and CDR2 is YFSETQ. This CDR3 spans 15 amino acids. V dropped 3 bases and J dropped 0 bases, with 11 bases sitting between them. The CDR3 sequence: CASSSDPKSTDTQYF. DNA of the CDR3: TGCGCCAGCAGCTCGGACCCCAAGAGCACAGATACGCAGTATTTT.

This clonotype was recorded a few times. V gene TRBV12-3 or TRBV12-4 combines with J gene TRBJ1-1, with a possible D match to TRBD1 (6 bases). Between the trimmed V and J ends, which lost 3 bases and 4 bases, there was a span of 18 bases. This CDR3 spans 16 amino acids. The chain's CDR3 is CASSFSWLGGRTEAFF. CDR3 DNA sequence: TGTGCCAGCAGTTTTTCGTGGTTGGGGGGGCGCACTGAAGCTTTCTTT.

As to this clonotype: One end of the junction does not line up with germline, which may come from a read error. The rearrangement links TRBV11-2 to TRBJ1-1; D ambiguous. The CDR3 is 15 amino acids. The germline V gene has CDR1 SGHAT and CDR2 FQNNGV. CDR3 sequence (DNA): TGTGCCAGCAGTTTTGACCCAGCCGTGAACACTGAAGTTTTCTTT. Residues: CASSFDPAVNTEVFF.

Only a few counts were recorded for this clonotype. This chain joins TRBV13 and TRBJ2-3, with D tentatively TRBD2 (6 bases). The length of the CDR3 is 16 residues. Trimming took off 5 bases at V and 1 base at J, with 16 bases between the two ends. Per germline, CDR1 PRHDT and CDR2 FYEKMQ (reference sequence). CDR3 bases: TGTGCCAGCAGCCCCTCCGCGGGCGGGGGCACAGATACGCAGTATTTT. Protein: CASSPSAGGGTDTQYF.

The sample holds many counts of this clonotype. The rearrangement uses TRBV7-2 and TRBJ2-5; D not certain. The CDR3 extends over 13 amino acids. Germline V lookup: CDR1 SGHTA, CDR2 FQGNSA. Between the trimmed V and J ends, which lost 7 bases and 2 bases, there was a span of 11 bases. The CDR3 reads CASNRGIQETQYF. The CDR3 DNA is TGTGCCAGCAACCGTGGCATACAAGAGACCCAGTACTTC. Full variable domain (outside the CDR3, taken from reference TRBV7-2 and TRBJ2-5): GAGVSQSPSNKVTEKGKDVELRCDPISGHTALYWYRQSLGQGLEFLIYFQGNSAPDKSGLPSDRFSAERTGGSVSTLTIQRTQQEDSAVYLCASNRGIQETQYFGPGTRLLVL.

CDR3 bases: TGTGCCAGCGGGCCGACAGGGCCCTCTGGAAACACCATATATTTT. This codes for CASGPTGPSGNTIYF. V usage is TRBV7-9 and J usage is TRBJ1-3; TRBD1 matches at 7 bases. CDR3 size: 15 residues. The germline gives CDR1 SEHNR, CDR2 FQNEAQ (reference sequence). V dropped 8 bases and J dropped 0; count of bases not matched to a gene: 7.

The V call is TRBV9, the J call TRBJ2-5; tentative D call: TRBD2 (5 bases). Germline CDR1 and CDR2: SGDLS and YYNGEE. This CDR3 contains 15 residues. Trimming left V 0 bases short and J 3 bases short, with 12 bases between. In nucleotides, the CDR3 is TGTGCCAGCAGCGTAGGGCCTAGCCCAGAAGAGACCCAGTACTTC. Residues: CASSVGPSPEETQYF.

This clonotype was detected many times. This chain links TRBV11-2 with TRBJ1-1; TRBD1 is a possible D gene (5 bases). The V and J ends lost 2 bases and 8 bases respectively, with 9 bases between them. CDR3 length: 12 amino acids. Germline lookup yields CDR1 SGHAT and CDR2 FQNNGV. The CDR3 loop is CASSLQGHEAFF. The CDR3 DNA sequence: TGTGCCAGCAGCTTACAGGGCCACGAAGCTTTCTTT. The complete variable domain, with remaining parts taken from reference TRBV11-2 and TRBJ1-1, reads EAGVAQSPRYKIIEKRQSVAFWCNPISGHATLYWYQQILGQGPKLLIQFQNNGVVDDSQLPKDRFSAERLKGVDSTLKIQPAKLEDSAVYLCASSLQGHEAFFGQGTRLTVV.

The chain carries TRBV12-3 or TRBV12-4 and TRBJ2-6, with 13 bases lining up with TRBD2. V dropped 3 bases and J dropped 0; count of bases not matched to a gene: 5. The CDR3 runs to 19 residues. The CDR3 nucleotides read TGTGCCAGCAGTTTTAGGACTAGCGGGGGTAGCTCTGGGGCCAACGTCCTGACTTTC. Its protein product is CASSFRTSGGSSGANVLTF.

This clonotype was detected once. The rearrangement joins TRBV2 to TRBJ2-3; 8 bases are a match to TRBD2. The V gene end was trimmed by 9 bases and the J gene end by 2 bases; junction bases not matched to a gene: 7. The germline CDR1 and CDR2 sequences are SNHLY and FYNNEI. The CDR3 sequence is 14 residues long. The CDR3 sequence: CARSRGGITDTQYF. In nucleotides, the CDR3 is TGTGCCAGAAGTCGGGGGGGAATCACAGATACGCAGTATTTT.

This clonotype has a count of ten or more. The rearrangement uses TRBV7-2 and TRBJ2-2; TRBD2 is a possible D gene (5 bases). The CDR3 loop spans 16 amino acids. In germline, CDR1 is SGHTA, CDR2 FQGNSA. Trimming pared 3 bases from V and 1 base from J, leaving 12 bases between. CDR3 protein: CASSLNGLQNTGELFF. For the CDR3, the DNA is TGTGCCAGCAGCTTGAATGGACTCCAGAACACCGGGGAGCTGTTTTTT.

CDR3 bases: TGTGCCATCAGGAACGAAGGGGCTCCCGAGCAGTACTTC. As protein: CAIRNEGAPEQYF. The rearrangement joins TRBV10-3 to TRBJ2-7; D may be TRBD1 (5 bases). The germline V gene encodes CDR1 ENHRY and CDR2 SYGVKD. The CDR3 has 13 residues. Trimming shortened V by 6 bases and J by 6 bases, and 15 bases separated the two germline ends.

The chain has TRBV25-1 and TRBJ1-2; 7 bases align to TRBD1. Trimming at V came to 4 bases and at J to 8 bases, leaving 10 bases not matched to a gene. CDR3 length: 14 amino acids. Germline loops: CDR1 MGHDK, CDR2 SYGVNS. This CDR3 is CASSGGQVGGGYTF. CDR3 coding DNA: TGTGCCAGCAGTGGAGGACAGGTCGGCGGCGGCTACACCTTC.

In its sample, this clonotype was seen many times. The CDR3 loop reads CASSLGGRQNTEAFF. The CDR3, as DNA: TGTGCCAGCAGCTTAGGGGGACGGCAGAACACTGAAGCTTTCTTT. The chain has TRBV7-6 and TRBJ1-1; D might be TRBD1 (5 bases). This CDR3 is built from 15 residues. Germline loops: CDR1 SGHVS, CDR2 FNYEAQ. Between the trimmed V and J ends, which lost 1 base and 1 base, there was a span of 10 bases.